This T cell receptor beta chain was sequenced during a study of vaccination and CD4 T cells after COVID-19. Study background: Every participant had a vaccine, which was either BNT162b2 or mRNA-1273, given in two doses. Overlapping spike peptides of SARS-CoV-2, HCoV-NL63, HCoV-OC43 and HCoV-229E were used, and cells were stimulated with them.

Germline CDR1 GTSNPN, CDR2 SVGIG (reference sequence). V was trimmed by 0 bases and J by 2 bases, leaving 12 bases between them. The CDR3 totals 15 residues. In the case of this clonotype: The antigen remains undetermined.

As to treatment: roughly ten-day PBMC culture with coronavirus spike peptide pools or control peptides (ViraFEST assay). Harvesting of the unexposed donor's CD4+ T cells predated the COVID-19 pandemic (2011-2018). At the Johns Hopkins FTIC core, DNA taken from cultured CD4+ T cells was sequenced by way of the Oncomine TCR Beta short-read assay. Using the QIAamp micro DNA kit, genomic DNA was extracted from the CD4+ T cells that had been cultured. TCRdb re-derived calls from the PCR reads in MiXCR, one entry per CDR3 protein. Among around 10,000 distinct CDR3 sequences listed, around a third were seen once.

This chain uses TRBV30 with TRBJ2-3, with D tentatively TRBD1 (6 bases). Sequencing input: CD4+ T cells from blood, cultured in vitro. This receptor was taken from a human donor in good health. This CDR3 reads CAWSVQTGFTDTQYF. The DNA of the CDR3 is TGTGCCTGGAGTGTCCAGACAGGTTTCACAGATACGCAGTATTTT.